A selection of T cell receptor beta chains follows, all from one sample in a study of T cell responses to AZD1222 COVID-19 vaccine. Repertoires were generated with immunoSEQ multiplex PCR, while TCRdb's copy carries only in-frame clones and drops some. The sample lists almost 80,000 clones, 75% to 90% occurring once. This sample comprised peripheral blood, obtained on day 0 of AZD1222 vaccination. Receptors originate from an adult in good health. Each CDR3 is given with its conserved first and last residue. The D gene is left open where the match is weak. Clone size is stated in some rows and not others, as once, few, many or a class when expanded.

J | V | D | size | CDR3 | DNA
TRBJ2-5 | TRBV13 | TRBD2 | . | CASSPGAGGEETQYF | TGTGCCAGCAGCCCCGGGGCGGGAGGTGAGGAGACCCAGTACTTC
TRBJ2-6 | TRBV3-1/TRBV3-2 | . | . | CASSPSGANVLTF | TGTGCCAGCAGCCCGTCTGGGGCCAACGTCCTGACTTTC
TRBJ2-1 | TRBV11-2 | . | . | CASSLGQRGGDEQFF | TGTGCCAGCAGCTTAGGACAGAGGGGTGGGGATGAGCAGTTCTTC
TRBJ2-7 | TRBV4-2 | TRBD2 | . | CASSQERAGAIYEQYF | TGTGCCAGCAGCCAAGAGAGGGCGGGAGCAATCTACGAGCAGTACTTC
TRBJ2-7 | TRBV3-1/TRBV3-2 | TRBD2 | . | CASSQGPSGIYEQYF | TGTGCCAGCAGCCAAGGCCCTAGCGGAATATACGAGCAGTACTTC
TRBJ1-5 | TRBV4-1 | . | . | CASSRTTGDNQPQHF | TGCGCCAGCAGCCGTACGACAGGCGACAATCAGCCCCAGCATTTT
TRBJ2-3 | TRBV6-5 | TRBD2 | . | CASSISGSPTDTQYF | TGTGCCAGCAGCATTAGCGGGTCGCCCACAGATACGCAGTATTTT
TRBJ2-5 | TRBV18 | . | . | CASTDVVHETQYF | TGTGCCAGCACGGACGTCGTCCACGAGACCCAGTACTTC
TRBJ2-5 | TRBV7-2 | . | . | CASSYGQIQETQYF | TGTGCCAGCAGCTACGGACAGATCCAAGAGACCCAGTACTTC
TRBJ2-3 | TRBV3-1/TRBV3-2 | . | . | CASSSWTGSPTDTQYF | TGTGCCAGCAGCTCCTGGACTGGAAGTCCCACAGATACGCAGTATTTT
TRBJ1-2 | TRBV19 | TRBD1 | . | CASSGDRGRIGYTF | TGTGCCAGTAGTGGGGACAGGGGTCGGATTGGCTACACCTTC
TRBJ1-2 | TRBV2 | . | few | CASTQDRRSYTF | TGTGCCAGCACCCAGGACAGAAGGAGCTACACCTTC
TRBJ2-3 | TRBV7-3 | . | once | CASSSRGGPADTQYF | TGTGCCAGCAGCTCCCGAGGGGGACCCGCAGATACGCAGTATTTT
TRBJ2-5 | TRBV13 | TRBD2 | . | CASSSWKRGEETQYF | TGTGCCAGCAGCTCGTGGAAGCGGGGGGAAGAGACCCAGTACTTC
TRBJ1-2 | TRBV7-9 | . | . | CASSLAGGTNYGYTF | TGTGCCAGCAGCTTAGCTGGAGGGACAAACTATGGCTACACCTTC
TRBJ1-1 | TRBV9 | . | . | CASSAGSGTEAFF | TGTGCCAGCAGCGCGGGAAGTGGAACTGAAGCTTTCTTT
TRBJ1-2 | TRBV7-2 | . | once | CASSLEGFLGYTF | TGTGCCAGCAGCTTAGAAGGTTTCTTAGGCTACACCTTC
TRBJ2-1 | TRBV6-4 | . | . | CASSDSSRDNEQFF | TGTGCCAGCAGTGACTCTAGCCGGGACAATGAGCAGTTCTTC
TRBJ1-4 | TRBV6-6 | . | . | CASRPGGRGEKLFF | TGTGCCAGCAGGCCGGGCGGCCGAGGTGAAAAACTGTTTTTT
TRBJ2-2 | TRBV2 | TRBD1 | . | CATRAGTGSTGELFF | TGTGCCACCAGAGCCGGGACAGGGAGCACCGGGGAGCTGTTTTTT
TRBJ1-1 | TRBV19 | . | few | CASTHRKNWGVMNTEAFF | TGTGCCAGTACCCACCGGAAGAATTGGGGCGTAATGAACACTGAAGCTTTCTTT
TRBJ2-1 | TRBV11-1 | . | . | CASTSLPYNEQFF | TGTGCCAGCACCTCACTGCCCTACAATGAGCAGTTCTTC
TRBJ2-3 | TRBV28 | . | . | CASRPQGIGSDTQYF | TGTGCCAGCAGGCCACAGGGAATAGGGAGTGATACGCAGTATTTT
TRBJ2-2 | TRBV3-1/TRBV3-2 | . | . | CASSQPPFRENTGELFF | TGTGCCAGCAGCCAACCCCCCTTTCGCGAGAACACCGGGGAGCTGTTTTTT
TRBJ2-7 | TRBV15 | TRBD2 | . | CATSSRGGGSYYEQYF | TGTGCCACCAGCAGTCGAGGCGGGGGGTCCTACTACGAGCAGTACTTC
TRBJ1-5 | TRBV19 | . | . | CASSIWRSNQPQHF | TGTGCCAGTAGTATATGGCGAAGCAATCAGCCCCAGCATTTT
TRBJ2-7 | TRBV29-1 | TRBD1 | few | CSVVDGTGYEQYF | TGCAGCGTTGTTGATGGGACAGGGTACGAGCAGTACTTC
TRBJ2-7 | TRBV4-3 | TRBD2 | . | CASSLGLAGTYEQYF | TGCGCCAGCAGCCTGGGACTAGCGGGGACCTACGAGCAGTACTTC
TRBJ2-7 | TRBV19 | . | . | CASSADTTPYEQYF | TGTGCCAGTAGTGCGGACACCACGCCCTACGAGCAGTACTTC
TRBJ2-2 | TRBV24-1 | TRBD1 | . | CATSRGQGSGELFF | TGTGCCACCAGTCGTGGACAGGGGTCCGGGGAGCTGTTTTTT
TRBJ2-3 | TRBV6-2/TRBV6-3 | TRBD1 | few | CASSPTGVGTQYF | TGTGCCAGCAGCCCGACAGGGGTGGGGACGCAGTATTTT
TRBJ2-7 | TRBV11-2 | . | . | CASTHEVPYEQYF | TGTGCCAGCACCCACGAAGTCCCCTACGAGCAGTACTTC
TRBJ1-5 | TRBV6-2/TRBV6-3 | . | . | CASSSRIQGGGNQPQHF | TGTGCCAGCAGTTCTCGCATACAGGGAGGCGGCAATCAGCCCCAGCATTTT
TRBJ2-7 | TRBV2 | TRBD2 | . | CASSSGTSGIYEQYF | TGTGCCAGCAGTTCCGGGACTAGCGGGATTTACGAGCAGTACTTC
TRBJ2-1 | TRBV7-3 | TRBD2 | . | CASSLGLGGEQFF | TGTGCCAGCAGCCTAGGACTAGGCGGTGAGCAGTTCTTC
TRBJ2-1 | TRBV28 | . | . | CASSSPASPVDEQFF | TGTGCCAGCAGTTCTCCCGCTAGCCCCGTGGATGAGCAGTTCTTC
TRBJ2-2 | TRBV11-2 | . | . | CASSLGGKNTGELFF | TGTGCCAGCAGCTTAGGGGGGAAGAACACCGGGGAGCTGTTTTTT
TRBJ2-5 | TRBV19 | . | . | CASSTPGGSETQYF | TGTGCCAGTAGTACTCCAGGTGGATCAGAGACCCAGTACTTC
TRBJ1-2 | TRBV6-5 | TRBD1 | few | CASRPQGGEGGYTF | TGTGCCAGCAGGCCCCAGGGGGGAGAGGGGGGCTACACCTTC
TRBJ2-3 | TRBV5-1 | . | . | CASSSLLGDTDTQYF | TGCGCCAGCAGCTCCCTTCTGGGCGACACAGATACGCAGTATTTT
TRBJ2-2 | TRBV9 | TRBD2 | . | CASRGREHTGELFF | TGTGCCAGCAGGGGGAGGGAGCACACCGGGGAGCTGTTTTTT
TRBJ2-3 | TRBV2 | TRBD1 | . | CASSVLSGTASTDTQYF | TGTGCCAGCAGTGTATTATCAGGGACAGCTAGCACAGATACGCAGTATTTT
TRBJ1-2 | TRBV19 | TRBD1 | . | CASSRRDRLQTTIGYTF | TGTGCCAGTAGTAGGCGGGACAGATTGCAGACCACTATTGGCTACACCTTC
TRBJ2-5 | TRBV19 | TRBD1 | . | CASSPGQGETQYF | TGTGCCAGTAGTCCGGGACAGGGAGAGACCCAGTACTTC
TRBJ2-1 | TRBV9 | . | few | CASSVGVAYNEQFF | TGTGCCAGCAGCGTAGGAGTGGCCTACAATGAGCAGTTCTTC
TRBJ1-6 | TRBV7-9 | TRBD1 | . | CASSPLEGRGGSPLHF | TGTGCCAGCAGCCCTCTCGAGGGCAGGGGGGGTTCACCCCTCCACTTT
TRBJ1-2 | TRBV12-3/TRBV12-4 | TRBD1 | . | CASSSQGARGYTF | TGTGCCAGCAGTTCACAGGGGGCACGTGGCTACACCTTC